What follows are 2 T cell receptor beta chains derived from one specimen sequenced in a study of T cells in Graves' hyperthyroidism and ophthalmopathy. Using RNA transcripts as the source, TCR beta CDR3 regions were amplified. The primer set for the first-round RT-PCR of the TCR CDR3 was HTBI. One entry per CDR3 protein results from TCRdb running MiXCR on the multiplex PCR reads. The repertoire holds 700,000 to 850,000 distinct CDR3 sequences, 35% seen once, with around a third in the top ten. The sequencing input was blood. These TCRs come from a woman in her thirties or forties with Graves' hyperthyroidism.

This rearrangement joins TRBV20-1 to TRBJ2-7, with 11 bases that match TRBD2. The germline gives CDR1 DFQATT, CDR2 SNEGSKA (reference sequence). This CDR3 contains 21 residues. With V trimmed by 0 bases and J by 0 bases, 19 bases remained unmatched. The CDR3 coding sequence is TGCAGTGCTAGAGATCCTTTCTCAAAGAGGCTAGCGGGGGGACTCTCCTACGAGCAGTACTTC. Amino acid sequence: CSARDPFSKRLAGGLSYEQYF.

V usage is TRBV20-1 and J usage is TRBJ1-1, with 10 positions matching TRBD1. Trimming removed 5 bases from V and 0 bases from J; junction bases left unmatched: 6. Germline V gene lookup returns CDR1 DFQATT and CDR2 SNEGSKA (reference sequence). The CDR3 has 15 amino acids. Written as DNA, the CDR3 is TGCAGTGCTGATCTCGGGACAGGGGTGAACACTGAAGCTTTCTTT. Its translation: CSADLGTGVNTEAFF.